This T cell receptor beta chain was observed in a study of T cell repertoires in cytomegalovirus infection. TCRdb ran MiXCR on the reads and lists one entry per CDR3 protein. In the table there are about 360,000 distinct CDR3 sequences, around 18% of which are singletons. Germline V gene lookup returns CDR1 SEHNR and CDR2 FQNEAQ (reference sequence). The CDR3 loop spans 17 amino acids. V was pared by 5 bases and J by 1 base, with 8 bases of the junction left unmatched. The source material was PBMCs. The chain couples TRBV7-9 to TRBJ2-2, with 9 bases aligning to TRBD1. The receptor's source is a human donor in good health (CMV status not recorded). Some clones in this sample may be carry-over from other donors' samples. The CDR3 region is CASSPRTGAQNTGELFF. The CDR3 DNA reads TGTGCCAGCAGCCCCCGGACAGGGGCCCAGAACACCGGGGAGCTGTTTTTT.